This TCR beta chain stems from a study of T cell responses to AZD1222 COVID-19 vaccine. The repertoire was sequenced with immunoSEQ multiplex PCR; TCRdb's copy has only in-frame clones and lacks some. The data show over 150,000 clones, roughly 94% seen once. The CDR3 extends over 12 amino acids. Deletions cut 6 bases from V and 4 bases from J, with 9 bases between. This chain links TRBV12-3 or TRBV12-4 with TRBJ1-2; D is undetermined. The TCR originated in an adult who received the AZD1222 COVID-19 vaccine. Here the sequenced sample was peripheral blood, taken 28 days after the second AZD1222 dose. The CDR3 spells CASSSQFYGYTF. CDR3 DNA sequence: TGTGCCAGCAGCTCCCAGTTCTATGGCTACACCTTC.